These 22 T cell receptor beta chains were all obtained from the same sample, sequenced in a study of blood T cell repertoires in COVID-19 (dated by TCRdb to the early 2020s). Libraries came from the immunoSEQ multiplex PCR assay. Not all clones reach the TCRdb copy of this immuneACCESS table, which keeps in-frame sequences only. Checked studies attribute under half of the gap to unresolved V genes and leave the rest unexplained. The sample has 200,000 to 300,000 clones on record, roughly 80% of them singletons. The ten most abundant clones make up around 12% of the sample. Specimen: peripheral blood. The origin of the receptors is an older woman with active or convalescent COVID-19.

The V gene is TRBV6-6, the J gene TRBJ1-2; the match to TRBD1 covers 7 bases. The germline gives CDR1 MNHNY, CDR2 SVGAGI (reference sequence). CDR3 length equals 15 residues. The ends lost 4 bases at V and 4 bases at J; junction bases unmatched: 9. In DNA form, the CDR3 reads TGTGCCAGCAGTTCCCGGGGACAGACTTCCTATGGCTACACCTTC. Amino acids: CASSSRGQTSYGYTF.

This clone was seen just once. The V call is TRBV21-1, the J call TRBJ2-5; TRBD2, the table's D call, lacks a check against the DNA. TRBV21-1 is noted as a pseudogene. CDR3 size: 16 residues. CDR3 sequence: CASSKGTSGNQETQYF. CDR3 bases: TGTGCCAGCAGCAAAGGTACTAGCGGGAACCAAGAGACCCAGTACTTC.

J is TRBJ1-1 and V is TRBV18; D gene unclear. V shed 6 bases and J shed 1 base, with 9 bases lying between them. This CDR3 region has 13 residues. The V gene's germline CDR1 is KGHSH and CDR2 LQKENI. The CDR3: CASSSVGNTEAFF. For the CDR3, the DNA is TGTGCCAGCTCCAGCGTGGGGAACACTGAAGCTTTCTTT.

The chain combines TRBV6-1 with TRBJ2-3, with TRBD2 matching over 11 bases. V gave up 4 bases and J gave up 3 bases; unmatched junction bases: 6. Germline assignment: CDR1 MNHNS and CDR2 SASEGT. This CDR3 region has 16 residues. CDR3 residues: CASSVTSGAGTDTQYF. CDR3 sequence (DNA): TGTGCCAGCAGTGTGACTAGCGGGGCAGGTACAGATACGCAGTATTTT.

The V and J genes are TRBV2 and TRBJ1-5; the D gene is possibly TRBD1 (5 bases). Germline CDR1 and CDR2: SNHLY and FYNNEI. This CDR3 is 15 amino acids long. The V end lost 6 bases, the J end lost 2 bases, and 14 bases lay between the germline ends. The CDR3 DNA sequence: TGTGCCAGCAGGAAGGGGTTGAGAGGCAATCAGCCCCAGCATTTT. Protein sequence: CASRKGLRGNQPQHF.

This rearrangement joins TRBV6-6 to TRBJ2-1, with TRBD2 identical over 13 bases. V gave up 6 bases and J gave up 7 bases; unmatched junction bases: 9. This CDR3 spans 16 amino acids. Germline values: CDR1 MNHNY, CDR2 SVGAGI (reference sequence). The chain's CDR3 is CASSPTSGGAQNEQFF. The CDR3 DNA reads TGTGCCAGCAGCCCCACTAGCGGGGGGGCCCAGAATGAGCAGTTCTTC.

CDR3 amino acids: CASSFSGTGLADTQYF. The CDR3 DNA follows: TGTGCCAGCAGTTTCTCCGGGACAGGGTTAGCAGATACGCAGTATTTT. The V gene is TRBV7-8, the J gene TRBJ2-3, with 9 nucleotides matching TRBD1. The CDR3 is made up of 16 amino acids. The germline CDR1 and CDR2 sequences are SGHVS and FQNEAQ. V gave up 6 bases and J gave up 4 bases; unmatched junction bases: 11.

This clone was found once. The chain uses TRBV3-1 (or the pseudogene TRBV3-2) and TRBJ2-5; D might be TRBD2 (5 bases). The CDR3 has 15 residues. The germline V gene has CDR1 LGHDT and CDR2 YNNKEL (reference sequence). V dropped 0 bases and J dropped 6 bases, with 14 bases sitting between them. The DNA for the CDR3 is TGTGCCAGCAGCCAAGAAGGCCTCTACGGGAAGACCCAGTACTTC. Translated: CASSQEGLYGKTQYF.

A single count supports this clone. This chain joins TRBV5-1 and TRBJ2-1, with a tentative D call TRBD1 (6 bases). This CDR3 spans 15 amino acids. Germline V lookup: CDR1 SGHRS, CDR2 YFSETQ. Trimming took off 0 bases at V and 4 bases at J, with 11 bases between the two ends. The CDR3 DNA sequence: TGCGCCAGCAGCTTGGCACAGGGAAATTACAATGAGCAGTTCTTC. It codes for CASSLAQGNYNEQFF.

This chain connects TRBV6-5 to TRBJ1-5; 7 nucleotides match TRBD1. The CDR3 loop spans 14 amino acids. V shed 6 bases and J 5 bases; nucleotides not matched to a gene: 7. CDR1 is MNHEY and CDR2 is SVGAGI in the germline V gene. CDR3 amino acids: CASSPGQYYQPQHF. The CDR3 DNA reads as TGTGCCAGCAGCCCGGGACAGTACTATCAGCCCCAGCATTTT.

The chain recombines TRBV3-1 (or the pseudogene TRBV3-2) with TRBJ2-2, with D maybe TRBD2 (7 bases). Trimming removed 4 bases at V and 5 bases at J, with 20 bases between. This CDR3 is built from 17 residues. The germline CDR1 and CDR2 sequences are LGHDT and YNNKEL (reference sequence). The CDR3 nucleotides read TGTGCCAGCAGCCGGAACCGGGGGGCCGGAAGGACCGGGGAGCTGTTTTTT. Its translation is CASSRNRGAGRTGELFF.

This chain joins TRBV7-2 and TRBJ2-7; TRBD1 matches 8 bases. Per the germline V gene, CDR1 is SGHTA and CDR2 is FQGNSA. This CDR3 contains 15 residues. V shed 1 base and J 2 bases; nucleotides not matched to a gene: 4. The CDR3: CASSLGQGPTYEQYF. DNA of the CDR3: TGTGCCAGCAGCTTAGGACAGGGGCCAACCTACGAGCAGTACTTC.

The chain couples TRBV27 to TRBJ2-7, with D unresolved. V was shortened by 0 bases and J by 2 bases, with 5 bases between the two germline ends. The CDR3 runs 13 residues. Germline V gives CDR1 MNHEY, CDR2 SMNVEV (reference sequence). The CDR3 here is CASSLSPTYEQYF. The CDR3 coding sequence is TGTGCCAGCAGTTTATCCCCTACCTACGAGCAGTACTTC.

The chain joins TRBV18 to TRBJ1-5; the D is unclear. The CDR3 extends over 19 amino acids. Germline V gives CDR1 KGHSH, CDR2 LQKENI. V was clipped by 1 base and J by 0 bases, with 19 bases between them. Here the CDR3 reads CASSPQNQRNPYSNQPQHF. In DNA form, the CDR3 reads TGTGCCAGCTCACCACAAAACCAGCGCAACCCTTATAGCAATCAGCCCCAGCATTTT.

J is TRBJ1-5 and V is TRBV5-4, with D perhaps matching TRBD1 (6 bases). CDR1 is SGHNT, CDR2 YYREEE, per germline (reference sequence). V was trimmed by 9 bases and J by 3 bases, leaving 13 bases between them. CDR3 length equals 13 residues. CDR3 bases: TGTGCCACCTCCCGGGACAACAATCAGCCCCAGCATTTT. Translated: CATSRDNNQPQHF.

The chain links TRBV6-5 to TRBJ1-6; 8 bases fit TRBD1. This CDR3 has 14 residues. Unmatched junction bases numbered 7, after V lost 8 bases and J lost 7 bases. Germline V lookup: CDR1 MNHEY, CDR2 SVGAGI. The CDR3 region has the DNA TGTGCCAGCGGGGATCACAGGGGGAATTCACCCCTCCACTTT. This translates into CASGDHRGNSPLHF.

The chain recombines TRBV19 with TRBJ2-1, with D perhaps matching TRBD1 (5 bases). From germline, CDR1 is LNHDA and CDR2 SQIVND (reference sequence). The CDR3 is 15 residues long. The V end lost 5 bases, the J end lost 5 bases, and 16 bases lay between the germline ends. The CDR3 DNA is TGTGCCAGTAGTCGGAAAGGGGCGCAGGACAATGAGCAGTTCTTC. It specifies CASSRKGAQDNEQFF.

Here the CDR3 DNA reads TGCGCCAGCAGCCAGAGTTCGAACACTGAAGCTTTCTTT. The encoded protein is CASSQSSNTEAFF. The chain combines TRBV4-1 with TRBJ1-1, with D unresolved. Between the trimmed V and J ends, which lost 3 bases and 1 base, there was a span of 6 bases. Germline CDR1 and CDR2: MGHRA and YSYEKL. The CDR3 totals 13 residues.

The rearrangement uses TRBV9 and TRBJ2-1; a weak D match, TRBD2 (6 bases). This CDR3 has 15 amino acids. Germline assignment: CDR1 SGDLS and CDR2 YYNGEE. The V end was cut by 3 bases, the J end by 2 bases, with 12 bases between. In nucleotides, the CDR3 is TGTGCCAGCAGCGGGGGGACTGGAACCTACAATGAGCAGTTCTTC. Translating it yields CASSGGTGTYNEQFF.

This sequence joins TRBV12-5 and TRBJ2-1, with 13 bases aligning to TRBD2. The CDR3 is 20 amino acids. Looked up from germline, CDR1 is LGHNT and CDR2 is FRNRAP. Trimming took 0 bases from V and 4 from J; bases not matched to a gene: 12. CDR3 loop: CASGLVLSRTSGGPYNEQFF. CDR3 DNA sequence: TGTGCTAGTGGTTTGGTACTTTCTCGGACTAGCGGGGGCCCTTACAATGAGCAGTTCTTC.

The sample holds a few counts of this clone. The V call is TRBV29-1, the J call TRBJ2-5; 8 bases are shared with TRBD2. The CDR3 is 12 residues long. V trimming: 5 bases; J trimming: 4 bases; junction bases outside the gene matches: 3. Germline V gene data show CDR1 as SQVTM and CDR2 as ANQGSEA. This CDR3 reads CSVRRGAETQYF. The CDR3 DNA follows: TGCAGCGTTCGGCGGGGGGCAGAGACCCAGTACTTC.

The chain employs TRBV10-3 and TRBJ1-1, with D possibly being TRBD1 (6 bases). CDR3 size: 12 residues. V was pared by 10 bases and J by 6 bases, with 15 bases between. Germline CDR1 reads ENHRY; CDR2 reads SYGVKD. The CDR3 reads CATQGGVPEAFF. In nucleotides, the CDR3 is TGTGCCACCCAAGGGGGGGTACCTGAAGCTTTCTTT.